The 8 T cell receptor beta chains listed next were all sequenced from one sample in a study of shared clonotypes between healthy human individuals. TCRdb's table, derived via immunoSEQ multiplex PCR, lists solely in-frame clones and lacks some. In the table there are about 2.2 million clones, around 93% of which are singletons. Naive CD8 cells comprised CD45RO-negative, CCR7-positively selected cells, excluding terminally differentiated effector memory CD45RA+ cells. The sequencing sample was made of naive CD8+ T cells from PBMCs. The receptor source for this set is a man younger than 30 in good health. Some clones in this sample may be carry-over from other donors' samples.

V usage is TRBV7-9 and J usage is TRBJ2-2; 7 nucleotides line up with TRBD1. J lost 5 bases, V lost 5 bases, and 8 bases had no gene match. This CDR3 is built from 15 residues. Germline CDR1 and CDR2: SEHNR and FQNEAQ (reference sequence). The CDR3 region is CASSHGQAVTGELFF. The CDR3 nucleotides are TGTGCCAGCAGCCACGGACAGGCCGTAACCGGGGAGCTGTTTTTT.

This clone was detected only once. The chain carries TRBV5-4 and TRBJ1-5, with a possible D match to TRBD1 (5 bases). This CDR3 is 13 amino acids long. The V gene lost 3 bases and the J gene lost 4 bases, with 8 bases spanning the gap. Germline V gene data show CDR1 as SGHNT and CDR2 as YYREEE (reference sequence). The CDR3 sequence is CASSWGVNQPQHF. The CDR3 DNA reads as TGTGCCAGCAGCTGGGGGGTGAATCAGCCCCAGCATTTT.

This rearrangement joins TRBV10-3 to TRBJ2-1; D is perhaps TRBD1 or TRBD2 (6 bases each). The CDR3 is 14 residues long. The V end lost 0 bases, the J end lost 9 bases, and 12 bases lay between the germline ends. CDR1 is ENHRY, CDR2 SYGVKD, per germline. Here the CDR3 reads CAISESGGGGEQFF. DNA of the CDR3: TGTGCCATCAGTGAGTCAGGGGGAGGCGGTGAGCAGTTCTTC.

This clone was seen many times. CDR3 sequence (DNA): TGTGCCAGCACGAATATCGAAGCCTACGAGCAGTACTTC. Translating it yields CASTNIEAYEQYF. The chain carries TRBV2 and TRBJ2-7; D not resolved. The CDR3 has 13 residues. V lost 7 bases and J lost 2, with 12 bases in between. From germline, CDR1 is SNHLY and CDR2 FYNNEI.

The genes are TRBV5-6 and TRBJ1-1; 8 nucleotides agree with TRBD1. The junction had 11 bases not matched to a gene; V was cut back by 4 bases and J by 3 bases. Germline V gives CDR1 SGHDT, CDR2 YYEEEE. The CDR3 is 16 residues long. CDR3 loop: CASSTVSGGDYTEAFF. The DNA for the CDR3 is TGTGCCAGCAGCACCGTTTCAGGGGGCGATTACACTGAAGCTTTCTTT.

The chain joins TRBV7-2 to TRBJ2-5; D not certain. CDR3 length: 15 amino acids. Germline-derived CDR1 and CDR2 are SGHTA and FQGNSA. Trimming left V 2 bases short and J 0 bases short, with 10 bases between. The CDR3 coding sequence is TGTGCCAGCAGCTTAACCGGCTTATACCAAGAGACCCAGTACTTC. Amino acid sequence: CASSLTGLYQETQYF.

The chain uses TRBV28 and TRBJ1-2; D might be TRBD1 (6 bases). The length of the CDR3 is 14 residues. With 7 bases removed from V and 3 bases from J, the gap between germline ends came to 15 bases. Looked up from germline, CDR1 is MDHEN and CDR2 is SYDVKM. The CDR3 region has the DNA TGTGCCAGCAAAGTGACCAGGGGAGACTATGGCTACACCTTC. It codes for CASKVTRGDYGYTF.

The chain links TRBV7-9 to TRBJ1-5; D gene unclear. Trimming stripped 5 bases from V and 6 bases from J, with 8 bases between. This CDR3 comprises 12 residues. Germline V lookup: CDR1 SEHNR, CDR2 FQNEAQ (reference sequence). CDR3 bases: TGTGCCAGCAGCCCTAGTAGTCAGCCCCAGCATTTT. Translated: CASSPSSQPQHF.